The 9 T cell receptor beta chains reported below all come from one sample, sequenced in a study of blood T cell repertoires in COVID-19. Some clones are missing from TCRdb's copy, which holds only in-frame ones; the method was immunoSEQ multiplex PCR. The sample includes under 200,000 clones, around 89% of them seen just once. The sample was PBMCs or T cells enriched from blood (not recorded which). The receptors derive from a woman in her forties or fifties who had recovered from COVID-19.

The chain has TRBV15 and TRBJ2-7, with 9 bases matching TRBD2. The CDR3 contains 15 residues. Unmatched junction bases numbered 12, after V lost 5 bases and J lost 7 bases. Germline lookup yields CDR1 LNHNV and CDR2 YYDKDF (reference sequence). CDR3 protein: CATSPEAGGPWEQYF. In DNA, the CDR3 is TGTGCCACCAGCCCCGAGGCGGGGGGGCCGTGGGAGCAGTACTTC.

The chain carries TRBV10-3 and TRBJ1-2; 12 bases agree with TRBD1. CDR1 ENHRY and CDR2 SYGVKD come from the germline V gene. The CDR3 totals 15 residues. Unmatched junction bases numbered 5, after V lost 3 bases and J lost 6 bases. The CDR3 reads CAISDSGTGGHGYTF. Written as DNA, the CDR3 is TGTGCCATCAGTGACTCCGGGACAGGGGGCCATGGCTACACCTTC.

The V gene is TRBV11-1, the J gene TRBJ2-2; 9 nucleotides line up with TRBD1. J was trimmed by 2 bases and V by 4 bases; bases with no gene match: 5. The CDR3 spans 16 residues. The germline CDR1 and CDR2 sequences are SGHAT and FQDESV (reference sequence). The CDR3 spells CASSYGQGTNTGELFF. The CDR3 region has the DNA TGTGCCAGCAGCTACGGACAGGGGACAAACACCGGGGAGCTGTTTTTT.

The CDR3 is CASSVAGGNEKLFF. As DNA, the CDR3 is TGTGCCAGCAGCGTAGCAGGAGGAAATGAAAAACTGTTTTTT. The rearrangement joins TRBV9 to TRBJ1-4; D is ambiguous. Between the trimmed V and J ends, which lost 0 bases and 5 bases, there was a span of 8 bases. This CDR3 contains 14 residues. The germline CDR1 and CDR2 sequences are SGDLS and YYNGEE.

This clone was detected once. The chain employs TRBV4-2 and TRBJ2-7; TRBD1 matches at 7 bases. This CDR3 has 15 residues. CDR1 and CDR2 from the germline V gene are LGHNA and YNFKEQ. The trim removed 3 bases at V and 5 bases at J, leaving 10 bases unmatched. The CDR3 DNA follows: TGTGCCAGCAGCCACAGGGGGTCAGGGGTAGACGAGCAGTACTTC. Translating gives CASSHRGSGVDEQYF.

The genes are TRBV10-3 and TRBJ2-7; D is possibly TRBD2 (5 bases). The CDR3 totals 14 residues. The ends were cut back, 8 bases at V and 0 bases at J, with 14 bases in the middle. CDR1 and CDR2 (germline): ENHRY, SYGVKD. The CDR3 DNA sequence: TGTGCCATCGGCGCGGGCGGTCTCTCCTACGAGCAGTACTTC. This translates into CAIGAGGLSYEQYF.

The rearrangement joins TRBV5-1 to TRBJ2-5, with 14 nucleotides matching TRBD2. The CDR3 has 14 residues. Germline V lookup: CDR1 SGHRS, CDR2 YFSETQ. V dropped 8 bases and J dropped 4; count of bases not matched to a gene: 4. Here the CDR3 reads CASTTSGGAETQYF. CDR3 nucleotides: TGCGCCAGTACGACTAGCGGGGGGGCAGAGACCCAGTACTTC. The full variable domain, rest sourced from reference TRBV5-1 and TRBJ2-5, is KAGVTQTPRYLIKTRGQQVTLSCSPISGHRSVSWYQQTPGQGLQFLFEYFSETQRNKGNFPGRFSGRQFSNSRSEMNVSTLELGDSALYLCASTTSGGAETQYFGPGTRLLVL.

V and J are TRBV11-2 and TRBJ1-3; D possibly corresponds to TRBD1 (5 bases). This CDR3 is built from 15 residues. Germline V CDR1 and CDR2: SGHAT, FQNNGV. V gave up 5 bases and J gave up 2 bases, with 13 bases separating them. The CDR3: CASSEAWGAGNTIYF. CDR3 sequence (DNA): TGTGCCAGCAGCGAGGCATGGGGGGCTGGAAACACCATATATTTT. The complete variable domain, with remaining parts taken from reference TRBV11-2 and TRBJ1-3, reads EAGVAQSPRYKIIEKRQSVAFWCNPISGHATLYWYQQILGQGPKLLIQFQNNGVVDDSQLPKDRFSAERLKGVDSTLKIQPAKLEDSAVYLCASSEAWGAGNTIYFGEGSWLTVV.

CDR3 sequence (DNA): TGTGCCAGCAGCCAAGACTGGGGACAAACTAAAGAGACCCAGTACTTC. It is translated as CASSQDWGQTKETQYF. The J gene is TRBJ2-5, the V gene TRBV3-1 (or the pseudogene TRBV3-2), with D perhaps matching TRBD1 (6 bases). This CDR3 is built from 16 residues. V was pared by 0 bases and J by 3 bases, with 14 bases between. Germline V gives CDR1 LGHDT, CDR2 YNNKEL (reference sequence).